Listed below are T cell receptor beta chains from one sample, sequenced in a study of control samples from healthy donors and cancer patients. Only in-frame clones appear in the TCRdb table, and some are missing; sequencing was by immunoSEQ multiplex PCR. This table has roughly 84,000 clones, 91% appearing once. Source material: blood. The receptors here all came from a man aged 45-65 years in good health. Both conserved end residues are part of each CDR3. The order of the fields is D gene, clone size, J gene, V gene, CDR3 protein, CDR3 DNA. The D gene is left open where the match is weak. Size is stated for part of the rows, as once, few or many counts, or as a class when the clone is expanded.

>-|-|TRBJ1-1|TRBV28
CSSQGFTEAFF
TGTTCCTCACAGGGTTTTACTGAAGCTTTCTTT
>TRBD2|-|TRBJ2-2|TRBV10-2
CASSESASGAAGELFF
TGCGCCAGCAGTGAGTCTGCTAGCGGGGCAGCCGGGGAGCTGTTTTTT
>TRBD1|once|TRBJ1-1|TRBV5-1
CASSLGDRINTEAFF
TGCGCCAGCAGCTTGGGGGACAGGATAAACACTGAAGCTTTCTTT
>-|once|TRBJ2-5|TRBV4-1
CASGGAGQETQYF
TGCGCCAGCGGGGGGGCGGGCCAAGAGACCCAGTACTTC
>-|-|TRBJ2-3|TRBV5-4
CASSLVQAGRSRHTQYF
TGTGCCAGCAGCTTGGTTCAGGCGGGCAGGTCGCGCCATACGCAGTATTTT
>TRBD2|-|TRBJ2-2|TRBV5-1
CASSFSSGGQNTGELFF
TGCGCCAGCAGCTTCTCTAGCGGGGGCCAGAACACCGGGGAGCTGTTTTTT
>-|-|TRBJ1-2|TRBV6-5
CASRTLQGNYGYTF
TGTGCCAGCAGAACCCTACAGGGCAACTATGGCTACACCTTC
>-|-|TRBJ1-2|TRBV3-1/TRBV3-2
CASSPGLQGYGYTF
TGTGCCAGCAGCCCAGGACTCCAGGGCTATGGCTACACCTTC
>-|-|TRBJ1-1|TRBV7-2
CASSLLPRSEAFF
TGTGCCAGCAGCTTATTGCCCCGGAGCGAAGCTTTCTTT
>TRBD1|-|TRBJ2-7|TRBV4-2
CASSQEYRGDAEQYF
TGTGCCAGCAGCCAAGAGTACAGGGGGGACGCCGAGCAGTACTTC
>TRBD2|once|TRBJ2-2|TRBV5-4
CASSLDPSGANTGELFF
TGTGCCAGCAGCTTGGACCCTAGCGGGGCGAACACCGGGGAGCTGTTTTTT
>-|once|TRBJ1-6|TRBV5-6
CASSPDHQNSPLHF
TGTGCCAGCAGCCCGGACCACCAGAATTCACCCCTCCACTTT
>-|-|TRBJ2-7|TRBV12-3/TRBV12-4
CASSRGQGDEQYF
TGTGCCAGCAGTCGGGGACAAGGGGACGAGCAGTACTTC
>-|-|TRBJ1-4|TRBV4-2
CASSQDRGNEKLFF
TGTGCCAGCAGCCAAGATAGGGGGAATGAAAAACTGTTTTTT
>-|-|TRBJ1-2|TRBV3-1/TRBV3-2
CASSQRSYKEAGYTF
TGTGCCAGCAGCCAAAGAAGCTATAAGGAGGCTGGCTACACCTTC
>TRBD1|-|TRBJ1-2|TRBV12-3/TRBV12-4
CASSVGTGYGYTF
TGTGCCAGCAGTGTGGGGACAGGGTATGGCTACACCTTC
>-|-|TRBJ1-5|TRBV6-5
CASSRVRGDQPQHF
TGTGCCAGCAGCCGAGTTAGGGGAGATCAGCCCCAGCATTTT
>TRBD1|-|TRBJ2-3|TRBV5-4
CASSSPGQGNLDTQYF
TGTGCCAGCAGTTCACCGGGACAGGGGAATCTAGATACGCAGTATTTT
>-|-|TRBJ1-2|TRBV18
CASSERQTPNYGYTF
TGTGCCAGCTCGGAACGACAGACTCCTAACTATGGCTACACCTTC
>-|-|TRBJ1-2|TRBV6-5
CASRTAPYGYTF
TGTGCCAGCAGAACAGCCCCCTATGGCTACACCTTC
>TRBD1|-|TRBJ1-5|TRBV11-1
CASSSRQGRNLQPQHF
TGTGCCAGCAGCTCCAGACAGGGACGGAACTTGCAGCCCCAGCATTTT
>-|-|TRBJ2-7|TRBV27
CASQPQRRIYEQYF
TGTGCCAGCCAACCACAGCGCCGGATCTACGAGCAGTACTTC
>-|-|TRBJ2-7|TRBV14
CASSPMYEQYF
TGTGCCAGCAGCCCTATGTACGAGCAGTACTTC
>-|-|TRBJ1-1|TRBV7-2
CASSSPTIGSNTEAFF
TGTGCCAGCAGCTCCCCCACGATAGGGTCGAACACTGAAGCTTTCTTT
>TRBD1|-|TRBJ1-2|TRBV4-3
CASSQGGAGGFNYGYTF
TGCGCCAGCAGCCAAGGGGGGGCAGGGGGCTTCAACTATGGCTACACCTTC
>-|-|TRBJ2-7|TRBV15
CATSREGGSYEQYF
TGTGCCACCAGCAGAGAGGGGGGCTCCTACGAGCAGTACTTC
>-|-|TRBJ1-1|TRBV30
CAWRGRSNTEAFF
TGTGCCTGGAGGGGTCGGTCGAACACTGAAGCTTTCTTT
>-|-|TRBJ1-1|TRBV5-1
CASSSSGLRPAEAFF
TGCGCCAGCAGCTCCTCGGGACTCCGGCCCGCTGAAGCTTTCTTT
>-|-|TRBJ1-2|TRBV29-1
CSVDQGRYGYTF
TGCAGCGTGGATCAGGGACGATATGGCTACACCTTC
>-|-|TRBJ1-1|TRBV6-5
CASSYVAARATEAFF
TGTGCCAGCAGTTACGTGGCAGCTAGAGCCACTGAAGCTTTCTTT
>TRBD1|-|TRBJ1-2|TRBV11-2
CASSLGTGGYYGYTF
TGTGCCAGCAGCTTGGGGACAGGGGGCTACTATGGCTACACCTTC
>TRBD1|-|TRBJ2-6|TRBV6-2/TRBV6-3
CASSPGTGVNSGANVLTF
TGTGCCAGCAGTCCCGGGACAGGGGTCAACTCTGGGGCCAACGTCCTGACTTTC
>-|-|TRBJ1-2|TRBV10-3
CAITRGGSSSYGYTF
TGTGCCATCACCCGAGGGGGTAGTTCGTCTTATGGCTACACCTTC
>-|-|TRBJ2-3|TRBV27
CASSLNGGRDTQYF
TGTGCCAGCAGTTTGAACGGGGGCCGGGATACGCAGTATTTT
>TRBD2|once|TRBJ2-7|TRBV27
CASSLSGGYEQYF
TGTGCCAGCAGTTTATCGGGGGGGTACGAGCAGTACTTC
>TRBD1|-|TRBJ1-1|TRBV18
CASSPRGQGAYRTEAFF
TGTGCCAGCTCACCACGGGGACAGGGGGCCTACCGGACTGAAGCTTTCTTT
>-|-|TRBJ2-2|TRBV5-5
CASSSPVGRKTGELFF
TGTGCCAGCAGCTCACCCGTCGGCCGAAAGACCGGGGAGCTGTTTTTT
>-|-|TRBJ2-5|TRBV11-3
CASSRAEGETQYF
TGTGCCAGCAGCCGGGCCGAGGGAGAGACCCAGTACTTC
>-|-|TRBJ1-1|TRBV27
CASSLSGGREAFF
TGTGCCAGCAGTTTATCAGGAGGGCGGGAAGCTTTCTTT
>-|-|TRBJ1-5|TRBV29-1
CSVGGRNQPQHF
TGCAGCGTTGGGGGGCGCAATCAGCCCCAGCATTTT
>TRBD1|-|TRBJ2-7|TRBV5-8
CASSFGTGGFSSYEQYF
TGTGCCAGCAGCTTTGGGACAGGGGGCTTCAGCTCCTACGAGCAGTACTTC
>-|few|TRBJ2-3|TRBV7-9
CASSSEKSTDTQYF
TGTGCCAGCAGCTCGGAGAAAAGCACAGATACGCAGTATTTT
>-|-|TRBJ1-2|TRBV11-2
CASSLATASGHGYTF
TGTGCCAGCAGCTTAGCGACAGCAAGCGGGCATGGCTACACCTTC
>-|-|TRBJ1-4|TRBV29-1
CSVEDQFRKLFF
TGCAGCGTTGAAGACCAGTTTAGGAAACTGTTTTTT
>-|-|TRBJ2-7|TRBV27
CASTNLLRKRGGAPIYEQYF
TGTGCCAGCACCAACCTCCTGAGAAAAAGGGGGGGCGCCCCCATCTACGAGCAGTACTTC
>-|-|TRBJ1-6|TRBV6-2/TRBV6-3
CASSYPRGPSPLHF
TGTGCCAGCAGTTACCCACGGGGACCATCACCCCTCCACTTT
>-|-|TRBJ1-1|TRBV3-1/TRBV3-2
CASSQSGGKDTEAFF
TGTGCCAGCAGCCAAAGTGGGGGTAAGGACACTGAAGCTTTCTTT
>-|-|TRBJ2-5|TRBV12-5
CASGFGVIQETQYF
TGTGCTAGTGGTTTCGGCGTGATCCAGGAGACCCAGTACTTC
>-|-|TRBJ1-6|TRBV12-3/TRBV12-4
CASSSDNSPLHF
TGTGCCAGCAGTTCGGACAATTCACCCCTCCACTTT
>TRBD1|-|TRBJ1-2|TRBV7-2
CASSQQGWAYGYTF
TGTGCCAGCAGCCAACAGGGGTGGGCTTATGGCTACACCTTC
>-|-|TRBJ1-2|TRBV5-6
CASSLLNSPSVSMNYTF
TGTGCCAGCAGCTTGTTGAACAGTCCCTCCGTTTCTATGAACTACACCTTC
>TRBD1|once|TRBJ1-2|TRBV3-1/TRBV3-2
CASRERGQGNYGYTF
TGTGCCAGCAGAGAGCGGGGACAGGGGAACTATGGCTACACCTTC
>TRBD2|-|TRBJ2-1|TRBV10-2
CASSDPSPSGGEQFF
TGCGCCAGCAGTGACCCCTCTCCTAGCGGGGGGGAGCAGTTCTTC
>-|-|TRBJ1-1|TRBV12-3/TRBV12-4
CASRRAQNTEAFF
TGTGCCAGCAGAAGGGCCCAGAACACTGAAGCTTTCTTT
>-|-|TRBJ1-1|TRBV29-1
CSAEKANTEAFF
TGCAGCGCCGAAAAGGCGAACACTGAAGCTTTCTTT
>-|-|TRBJ1-1|TRBV5-6
CASSLLRDPEAFF
TGTGCCAGCAGCTTGCTTAGGGATCCTGAAGCTTTCTTT
>-|-|TRBJ1-5|TRBV27
CASSSVKDWPQHF
TGTGCCAGCAGTTCGGTGAAGGATTGGCCCCAGCATTTT